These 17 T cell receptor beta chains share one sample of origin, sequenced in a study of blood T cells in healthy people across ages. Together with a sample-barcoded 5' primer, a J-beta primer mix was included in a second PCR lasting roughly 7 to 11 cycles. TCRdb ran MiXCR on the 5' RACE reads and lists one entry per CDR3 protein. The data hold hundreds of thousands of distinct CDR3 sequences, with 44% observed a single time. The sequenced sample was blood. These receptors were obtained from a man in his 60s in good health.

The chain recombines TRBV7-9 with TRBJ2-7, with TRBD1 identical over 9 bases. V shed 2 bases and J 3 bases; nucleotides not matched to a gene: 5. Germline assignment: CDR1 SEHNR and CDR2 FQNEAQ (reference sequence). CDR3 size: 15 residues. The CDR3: CASSLLGTGSYEQYF. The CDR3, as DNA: TGTGCCAGCAGCTTATTGGGGACAGGGAGCTACGAGCAGTACTTC.

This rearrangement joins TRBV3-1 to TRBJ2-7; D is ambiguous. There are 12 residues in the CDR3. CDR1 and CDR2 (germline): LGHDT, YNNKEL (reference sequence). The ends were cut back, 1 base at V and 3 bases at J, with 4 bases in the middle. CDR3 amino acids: CASSQGHYEQYF. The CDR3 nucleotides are TGTGCCAGCAGCCAAGGGCACTACGAGCAGTACTTC.

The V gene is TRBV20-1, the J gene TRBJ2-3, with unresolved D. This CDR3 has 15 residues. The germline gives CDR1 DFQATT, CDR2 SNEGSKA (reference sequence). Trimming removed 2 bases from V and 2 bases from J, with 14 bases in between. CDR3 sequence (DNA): TGCAGTGCTAGACATATCCAGGAAGACACAGATACGCAGTATTTT. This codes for CSARHIQEDTDTQYF.

CDR3 loop: CASSFRGWDGINYGYTF. Here the CDR3 DNA reads TGCGCCAGCAGCTTCAGGGGTTGGGACGGAATAAACTATGGCTACACCTTC. This chain uses TRBV5-1 with TRBJ1-2; TRBD1 is a possible D gene (6 bases). The V gene's germline CDR1 is SGHRS and CDR2 YFSETQ. This CDR3 has 17 amino acids. Trimming left V 2 bases short and J 2 bases short, with 19 bases between.

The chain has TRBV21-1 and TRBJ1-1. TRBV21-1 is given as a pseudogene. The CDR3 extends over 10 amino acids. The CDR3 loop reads CASSKRKAFF. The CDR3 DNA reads TGTGCCAGCAGCAAACGAAAAGCTTTCTTT.

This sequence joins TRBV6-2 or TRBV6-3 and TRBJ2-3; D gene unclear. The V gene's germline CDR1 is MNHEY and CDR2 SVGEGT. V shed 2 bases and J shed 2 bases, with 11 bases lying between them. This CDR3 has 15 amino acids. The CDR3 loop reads CASSYRNSYTDTQYF. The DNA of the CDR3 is TGTGCCAGCAGTTACAGGAATTCCTACACAGATACGCAGTATTTT.

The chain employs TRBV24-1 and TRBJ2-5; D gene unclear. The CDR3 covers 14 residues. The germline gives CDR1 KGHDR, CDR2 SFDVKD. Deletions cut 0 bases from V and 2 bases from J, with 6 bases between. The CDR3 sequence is CATSDLGSQETQYF. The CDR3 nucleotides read TGTGCCACCAGTGATTTGGGCAGTCAAGAGACCCAGTACTTC.

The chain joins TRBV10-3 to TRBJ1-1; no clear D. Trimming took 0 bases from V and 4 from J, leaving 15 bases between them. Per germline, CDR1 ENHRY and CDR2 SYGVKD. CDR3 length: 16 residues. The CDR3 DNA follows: TGTGCCATCAGTGAGTCAAGGTCAGGCGGCGGCACTGAAGCTTTCTTT. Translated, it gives CAISESRSGGGTEAFF.

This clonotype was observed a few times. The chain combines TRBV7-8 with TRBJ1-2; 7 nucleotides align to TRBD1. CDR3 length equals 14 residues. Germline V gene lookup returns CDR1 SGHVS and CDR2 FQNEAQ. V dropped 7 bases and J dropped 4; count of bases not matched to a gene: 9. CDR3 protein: CASNRQGSPYGYTF. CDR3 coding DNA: TGTGCCAGCAACCGACAGGGAAGCCCCTATGGCTACACCTTC.

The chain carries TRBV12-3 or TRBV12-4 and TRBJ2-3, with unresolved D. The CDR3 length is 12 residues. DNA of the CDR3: TGTGCTACCACGTGGACGTATGATACGCAGTATTTT. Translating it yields CATTWTYDTQYF.

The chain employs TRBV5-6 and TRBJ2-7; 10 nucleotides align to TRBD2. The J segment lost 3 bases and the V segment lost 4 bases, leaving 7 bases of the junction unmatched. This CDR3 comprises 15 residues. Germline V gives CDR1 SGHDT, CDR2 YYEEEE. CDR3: CASSGGLADYYEQYF. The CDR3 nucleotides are TGTGCCAGCAGCGGTGGACTAGCGGATTACTACGAGCAGTACTTC.

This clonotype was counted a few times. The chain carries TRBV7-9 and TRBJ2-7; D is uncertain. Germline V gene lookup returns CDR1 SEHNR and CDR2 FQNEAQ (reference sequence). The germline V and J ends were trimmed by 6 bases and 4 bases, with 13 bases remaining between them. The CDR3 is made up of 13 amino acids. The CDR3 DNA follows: TGTGCCAGCAGTGCGAGGCGGAGTTACGAGCAGTACTTC. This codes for CASSARRSYEQYF.

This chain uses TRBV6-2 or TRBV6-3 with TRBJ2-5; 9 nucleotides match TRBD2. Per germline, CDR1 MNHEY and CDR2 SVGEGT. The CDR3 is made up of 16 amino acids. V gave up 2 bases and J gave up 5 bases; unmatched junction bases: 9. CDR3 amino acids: CASSYPLAGQGETQYF. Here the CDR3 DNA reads TGTGCCAGCAGTTACCCACTAGCGGGCCAAGGGGAGACCCAGTACTTC.

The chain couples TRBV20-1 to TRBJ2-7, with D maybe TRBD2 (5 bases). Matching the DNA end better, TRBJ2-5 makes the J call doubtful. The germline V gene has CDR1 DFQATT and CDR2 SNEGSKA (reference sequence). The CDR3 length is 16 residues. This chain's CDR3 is CSASEVVGGVGETQYF. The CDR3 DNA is TGCAGTGCTAGTGAAGTGGTCGGAGGTGTCGGGGAGACCCAGTACTTC.

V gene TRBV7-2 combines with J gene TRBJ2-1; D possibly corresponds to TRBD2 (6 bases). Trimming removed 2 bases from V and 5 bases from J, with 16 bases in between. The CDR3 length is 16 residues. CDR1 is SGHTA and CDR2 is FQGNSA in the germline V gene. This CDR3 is CASSLIGGSPDNEQFF. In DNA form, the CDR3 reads TGTGCCAGCAGCTTAATCGGAGGGTCGCCCGACAATGAGCAGTTCTTC.

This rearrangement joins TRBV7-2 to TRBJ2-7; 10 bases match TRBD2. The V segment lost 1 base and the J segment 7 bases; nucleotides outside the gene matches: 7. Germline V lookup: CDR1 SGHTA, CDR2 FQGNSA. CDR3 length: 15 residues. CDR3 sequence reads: CASSLEAGGRNEQYF. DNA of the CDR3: TGTGCCAGCAGCTTAGAAGCGGGGGGGCGGAATGAGCAGTACTTC.

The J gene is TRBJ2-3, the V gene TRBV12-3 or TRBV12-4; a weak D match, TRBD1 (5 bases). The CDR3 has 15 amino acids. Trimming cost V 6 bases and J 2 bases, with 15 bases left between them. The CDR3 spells CASSRNRRYTDTQYF. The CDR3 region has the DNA TGTGCCAGCAGCCGAAACAGGCGGTACACAGATACGCAGTATTTT.